This T cell receptor beta chain came from a study of blood T cell repertoires in COVID-19. Study-level background: Sites in the United States, Italy and Spain provided acute and convalescent COVID-19 samples. Sources were T cells, B-cell-depleted T cells, or PBMCs; the material itself was cDNA or gDNA.

Source study methods: Amplification of reference gene primers was used by the study to estimate nucleated cell counts. TCRdb keeps only in-frame clones here, not all; method: immunoSEQ multiplex PCR. V, J and clone size reflect that table, while D and trimming were determined from the DNA. The sample holds some 72,000 clones; roughly nine tenths are singletons and the top ten take 4.9%. V was pared by 0 bases and J by 5 bases, with 16 bases between. Germline V gives CDR1 SGHTA, CDR2 FQGNSA. This CDR3 contains 16 residues. This sequence joins TRBV7-2 and TRBJ2-5; possible D gene TRBD1, 5 bases. The origin of this receptor is a man aged 50 to 59 with active or convalescent COVID-19. The sequenced sample consisted of peripheral blood. CDR3 loop: CASSLAGPPAGETQYF. The CDR3 region has the DNA TGTGCCAGCAGCTTAGCGGGGCCACCCGCCGGGGAGACCCAGTACTTC. The full variable domain, its missing parts supplied by reference TRBV7-2 and TRBJ2-5, is GAGVSQSPSNKVTEKGKDVELRCDPISGHTALYWYRQSLGQGLEFLIYFQGNSAPDKSGLPSDRFSAERTGGSVSTLTIQRTQQEDSAVYLCASSLAGPPAGETQYFGPGTRLLVL.